These 21 T cell receptor beta chains came from one sample sequenced in a study of OX40 agonist ivuxolimab in advanced cancers. This table comes from immunoSEQ multiplex PCR, and its TCRdb copy is limited to in-frame clones, with some not included. The sample contains over 90,000 clones, roughly 89% of which appear only once. Here the sequenced sample was CD4+ or CD8+ T cells sorted from blood, taken in a trial of the OX40 agonist ivuxolimab. These receptors were collected from an adult with an advanced solid tumor such as melanoma, head and neck, liver or kidney cancer.

J is TRBJ2-6 and V is TRBV19; no firm D call. V was shortened by 7 bases and J by 1 base, with 5 bases between the two germline ends. The germline V gene encodes CDR1 LNHDA and CDR2 SQIVND (reference sequence). This CDR3 has 13 residues. CDR3 coding DNA: TGTGCCAGTATGGATTCTGGGGCCAACGTCCTGACTTTC. The encoded protein is CASMDSGANVLTF. Filled out from reference TRBV19 and TRBJ2-6, the complete variable domain reads DGGITQSPKYLFRKEGQNVTLSCEQNLNHDAMYWYRQDPGQGLRLIYYSQIVNDFQKGDIAEGYSVSREKKESFPLTVTSAQKNPTAFYLCASMDSGANVLTFGAGSRLTVL.

The chain recombines TRBV15 with TRBJ2-2; a possible D gene is TRBD2 (5 bases). CDR3 length: 16 amino acids. Germline lookup yields CDR1 LNHNV and CDR2 YYDKDF (reference sequence). Trimming shortened V by 0 bases and J by 3 bases, and 11 bases separated the two germline ends. The CDR3 loop reads CATSRDLATYTGELFF. The CDR3 DNA reads as TGTGCCACCAGCAGAGATCTAGCCACTTACACCGGGGAGCTGTTTTTT.

The V gene is TRBV7-2, the J gene TRBJ2-2, with a weak D call TRBD2 (5 bases). V was clipped by 5 bases and J by 2 bases, with 15 bases between them. Germline V lookup: CDR1 SGHTA, CDR2 FQGNSA. This CDR3 comprises 16 residues. The CDR3 loop reads CASSKQGLANTGELFF. CDR3 nucleotide sequence: TGTGCCAGCAGCAAACAAGGACTGGCAAACACCGGGGAGCTGTTTTTT.

CDR3 sequence: CAIRRGNYGYTF. The CDR3, as DNA: TGTGCCATCCGACGGGGTAACTATGGCTACACCTTC. The V call is TRBV6-5, the J call TRBJ1-2; D uncertain. Germline values: CDR1 MNHEY, CDR2 SVGAGI. This CDR3 comprises 12 residues. Trimming left V 10 bases short and J 1 base short, with 10 bases between.

The V gene is TRBV30, the J gene TRBJ1-5; D gene uncertain. Germline CDR1 and CDR2: GTSNPN and SVGIG (reference sequence). Trimming removed 0 bases from V and 4 bases from J, with 13 bases in between. CDR3 length: 15 amino acids. The CDR3 nucleotides read TGTGCCTGGAGTGTATCCGCCATAAGGAATCAGCCCCAGCATTTT. This translates into CAWSVSAIRNQPQHF.

The CDR3 bases are TGTGCCAGCCTATTAGACAGGAACTATGGCTACACCTTC. This codes for CASLLDRNYGYTF. The chain has TRBV2 and TRBJ1-2; tentative D call: TRBD1 (6 bases). V lost 8 bases to trimming and J lost 2 bases, with 12 bases between them. Germline-derived CDR1 and CDR2 are SNHLY and FYNNEI. This CDR3 has 13 residues.

The CDR3, as DNA: TGTGCCAGTAGTCTGGGGACAGGGAATGCCAACGTCCTGACTTTC. Protein product: CASSLGTGNANVLTF. This chain links TRBV19 with TRBJ2-6; 9 bases fit TRBD1. V lost 5 bases to trimming and J lost 7 bases; unmatched junction nucleotides: 6. The CDR3 is made up of 15 amino acids. The germline V gene has CDR1 LNHDA and CDR2 SQIVND (reference sequence).

A single count supports this clone. The CDR3 reads CASSYEAGGPYEQYF. CDR3 in DNA: TGTGCCAGCAGTTACGAAGCGGGAGGCCCCTACGAGCAGTACTTC. J is TRBJ2-7 and V is TRBV6-5, with 9 bases fitting TRBD2. CDR3 size: 15 residues. The V segment lost 2 bases and the J segment 2 bases; nucleotides outside the gene matches: 4. Germline CDR1 and CDR2: MNHEY and SVGAGI.

The chain couples TRBV4-2 to TRBJ2-1; D uncertain. The V and J ends lost 3 bases and 2 bases respectively, with 11 bases between them. The CDR3 is made up of 15 amino acids. Germline CDR1 and CDR2: LGHNA and YNFKEQ. The CDR3 DNA is TGTGCCAGCAGCCAGGGTTTCGACGCCTACAATGAGCAGTTCTTC. This gives the protein CASSQGFDAYNEQFF.

CDR3: CSVTGPTSLGELFF. The CDR3 DNA reads TGCAGCGTTACCGGGCCAACGAGCCTCGGGGAGCTGTTTTTT. This rearrangement joins TRBV29-1 to TRBJ2-2; the D is unclear. Trimming left V 5 bases short and J 7 bases short, with 17 bases between. This CDR3 has 14 amino acids. Germline-derived CDR1 and CDR2 are SQVTM and ANQGSEA.

The chain carries TRBV7-2 and TRBJ1-5, with D tentatively TRBD1 (5 bases). With 5 bases removed from V and 9 bases from J, the gap between germline ends came to 17 bases. The CDR3 loop spans 14 amino acids. Germline loops: CDR1 SGHTA, CDR2 FQGNSA. The CDR3: CASSRGGTTSPQHF. CDR3 bases: TGTGCCAGCAGCCGAGGCGGGACGACCTCGCCCCAGCATTTT.

A single count supports this clone. The rearrangement joins TRBV19 to TRBJ1-2; 8 bases map to TRBD1. Trimming took 3 bases from V and 5 from J; bases not matched to a gene: 11. The CDR3 length is 16 residues. Germline loops: CDR1 LNHDA, CDR2 SQIVND (reference sequence). CDR3 sequence: CASSIGGTGRRYGYTF. DNA of the CDR3: TGTGCCAGTAGTATTGGGGGGACAGGAAGACGATATGGCTACACCTTC. Looking up the rest from reference TRBV19 and TRBJ1-2 gives the full variable domain: DGGITQSPKYLFRKEGQNVTLSCEQNLNHDAMYWYRQDPGQGLRLIYYSQIVNDFQKGDIAEGYSVSREKKESFPLTVTSAQKNPTAFYLCASSIGGTGRRYGYTFGSGTRLTVV.

V usage is TRBV30 and J usage is TRBJ2-5; 7 positions agree with TRBD1. CDR3 length equals 14 residues. The J segment lost 4 bases and the V segment lost 3 bases, leaving 8 bases of the junction unmatched. CDR1 and CDR2 (germline): GTSNPN, SVGIG (reference sequence). The CDR3 coding sequence is TGTGCCTGGAGAGGAAAGGGGGCATCAGAGACCCAGTACTTC. Translated, it gives CAWRGKGASETQYF.

This clone was recorded once. The chain joins TRBV7-9 to TRBJ2-2; D gene unclear. CDR1 and CDR2 (germline): SEHNR, FQNEAQ (reference sequence). Trimming cost V 3 bases and J 1 base, with 6 bases left between them. This CDR3 is built from 14 residues. The CDR3 loop is CASSLSVNTGELFF. CDR3 bases: TGTGCCAGCAGCTTGTCGGTGAACACCGGGGAGCTGTTTTTT. Full variable domain (missing parts from reference TRBV7-9 and TRBJ2-2): DTGVSQNPRHKITKRGQNVTFRCDPISEHNRLYWYRQTLGQGPEFLTYFQNEAQLEKSRLLSDRFSAERPKGSFSTLEIQRTEQGDSAMYLCASSLSVNTGELFFGEGSRLTVL.

V gene TRBV5-1 combines with J gene TRBJ1-3; no definite D call. Trimming stripped 0 bases from V and 0 bases from J, with 4 bases between. Germline CDR1 and CDR2: SGHRS and YFSETQ. The CDR3 has 14 residues. CDR3 sequence: CASSLVGSGNTIYF. The CDR3 DNA reads TGCGCCAGCAGCTTGGTGGGCTCTGGAAACACCATATATTTT.

The V gene is TRBV19, the J gene TRBJ2-5; TRBD2 aligns across 7 bases. Germline lookup yields CDR1 LNHDA and CDR2 SQIVND (reference sequence). The CDR3 sequence is 16 residues long. V dropped 1 base and J dropped 2; count of bases not matched to a gene: 7. The CDR3 DNA sequence: TGTGCCAGTAGTATAGTGGCTAGCGGCCTTCAAGAGACCCAGTACTTC. It yields the protein CASSIVASGLQETQYF. Variable domain in full (rest from reference TRBV19 and TRBJ2-5): DGGITQSPKYLFRKEGQNVTLSCEQNLNHDAMYWYRQDPGQGLRLIYYSQIVNDFQKGDIAEGYSVSREKKESFPLTVTSAQKNPTAFYLCASSIVASGLQETQYFGPGTRLLVL.

This clone was detected only once. The chain uses TRBV11-2 and TRBJ2-7; D unclear. Germline V CDR1 and CDR2: SGHAT, FQNNGV. CDR3 size: 12 residues. Trimming stripped 3 bases from V and 6 bases from J, with 9 bases between. CDR3 DNA: TGTGCCAGCAGCTTGGGTCTCGGCGAGCAGTACTTC. Translating it yields CASSLGLGEQYF.

The J gene is TRBJ1-1, the V gene TRBV7-2; no reliable D call. Trimming took 1 base from V and 6 from J, leaving 18 bases between them. The CDR3 consists of 16 residues. Germline V gene sequence: CDR1 SGHTA, CDR2 FQGNSA. In DNA, the CDR3 is TGTGCCAGCAGCTTAGGTGGAGCTACCTGGCGGGCTGAAGCTTTCTTT. Translating it yields CASSLGGATWRAEAFF.

This clone has only one observation. The rearrangement uses TRBV5-1 and TRBJ2-5; D is undetermined. Germline V gene data show CDR1 as SGHRS and CDR2 as YFSETQ. This CDR3 comprises 12 residues. V was trimmed by 1 base and J by 3 bases, leaving 4 bases between them. As DNA, the CDR3 is TGCGCCAGCAGCTTGAAGAAAGAGACCCAGTACTTC. Residues: CASSLKKETQYF.

V gene TRBV19 combines with J gene TRBJ2-7, with TRBD2 matching 8 bases. With V trimmed by 1 base and J by 5 bases, 7 bases remained unmatched. There are 15 residues in the CDR3. Germline CDR1 is LNHDA and CDR2 is SQIVND (reference sequence). Written as DNA, the CDR3 is TGTGCCAGTAGTATAGGAGCGGGAGAACGGAACGAGCAGTACTTC. Amino acids: CASSIGAGERNEQYF.

This clone showed up just once. The V call is TRBV5-1, the J call TRBJ2-7, with D possibly TRBD1 on 5 matching bases. The length of the CDR3 is 13 residues. V was clipped by 2 bases and J by 3 bases, with 9 bases between them. Germline assignment: CDR1 SGHRS and CDR2 YFSETQ. CDR3: CASSFGAVYEQYF. In DNA form, the CDR3 reads TGCGCCAGCAGCTTTGGGGCAGTCTACGAGCAGTACTTC.